Below, 4 T cell receptor beta chains from the same sample are listed, as sequenced in a study of T cells in Graves' hyperthyroidism and ophthalmopathy. The investigators amplified TCR beta CDR3 regions from RNA transcripts. The study used the HTBI primer set for a first-round RT-PCR of the TCR CDR3. TCRdb recomputed calls from the multiplex PCR reads with MiXCR, one row per CDR3 protein. The repertoire holds almost 600,000 distinct CDR3 sequences, with about half as singletons. Sample: peripheral blood or thyroid tissue (not recorded which). The receptor source for this set is a woman aged 18 to 35 with Graves' hyperthyroidism.

The genes are TRBV30 and TRBJ1-4; possibly TRBD2 for D (6 bases). The end of the DNA is better explained by TRBJ2-2, so the J call may be wrong. CDR1 GTSNPN and CDR2 SVGIG come from the germline V gene (reference sequence). The CDR3 consists of 15 residues. CDR3 in amino acids: CAWSVVAGWTGELFF. The CDR3 nucleotides are TGTGCCTGGAGTGTAGTTGCGGGATGGACCGGGGAGCTGTTTTTT.

This clonotype was counted ten times or more. The rearrangement links TRBV20-1 to TRBJ2-7; no firm D call. Germline-derived CDR1 and CDR2 are DFQATT and SNEGSKA (reference sequence). The CDR3 is 13 residues long. Trimming removed 6 bases from V and 7 bases from J, with 19 bases in between. The CDR3 loop reads CSAQGGYLGEQYF. The CDR3 bases are TGCAGTGCCCAAGGCGGTTACCTTGGGGAGCAGTACTTC.

This clonotype was counted ten times or more. The rearrangement joins TRBV6-5 to TRBJ1-5, with D possibly being TRBD1 (5 bases). The CDR3 is 16 amino acids. V was clipped by 0 bases and J by 1 base, with 10 bases between them. Germline V gene sequence: CDR1 MNHEY, CDR2 SVGAGI. The DNA for the CDR3 is TGTGCCAGCAGTTACTCAGGGGCAGACAGCAATCAGCCCCAGCATTTT. Its protein is CASSYSGADSNQPQHF.

The chain joins TRBV13 to TRBJ1-2; maybe TRBD1 (6 bases). The CDR3 loop spans 12 amino acids. Germline V gene lookup returns CDR1 PRHDT and CDR2 FYEKMQ (reference sequence). CDR3 protein: CTTSADRFGYTF. The CDR3, as DNA: TGTACCACCAGCGCGGACAGATTTGGCTACACCTTC. The variable domain in full, completed from reference TRBV13 and TRBJ1-2, reads AAGVIQSPRHLIKEKRETATLKCYPIPRHDTVYWYQQGPGQDPQFLISFYEKMQSDKGSIPDRFSAQQFSDYHSELNMSSLELGDSALYFCTTSADRFGYTFGSGTRLTVV.